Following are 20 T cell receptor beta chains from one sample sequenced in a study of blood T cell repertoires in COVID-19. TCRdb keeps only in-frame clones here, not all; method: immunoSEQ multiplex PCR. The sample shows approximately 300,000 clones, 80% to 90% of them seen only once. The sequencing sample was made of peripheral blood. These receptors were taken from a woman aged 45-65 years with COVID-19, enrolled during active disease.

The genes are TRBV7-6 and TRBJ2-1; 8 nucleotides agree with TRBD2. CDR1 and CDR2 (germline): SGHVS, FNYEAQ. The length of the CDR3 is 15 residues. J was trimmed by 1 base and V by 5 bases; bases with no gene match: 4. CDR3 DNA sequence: TGTGCCAGCAGCCACACTAGCGGATCCTACAATGAGCAGTTCTTC. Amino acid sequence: CASSHTSGSYNEQFF.

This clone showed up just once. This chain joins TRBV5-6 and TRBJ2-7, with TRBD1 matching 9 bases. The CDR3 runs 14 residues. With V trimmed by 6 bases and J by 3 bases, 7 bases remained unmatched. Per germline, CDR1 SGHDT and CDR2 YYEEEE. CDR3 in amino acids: CASNDWTGVYEQYF. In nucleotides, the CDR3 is TGTGCCAGCAACGACTGGACAGGGGTCTACGAGCAGTACTTC.

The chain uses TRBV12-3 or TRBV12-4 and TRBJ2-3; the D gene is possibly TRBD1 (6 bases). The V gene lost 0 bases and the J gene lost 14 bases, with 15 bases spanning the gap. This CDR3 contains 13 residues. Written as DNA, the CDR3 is TGTGCCAGCAGTTTAGCCCGACGACAGGTATCGTATTTT. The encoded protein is CASSLARRQVSYF.

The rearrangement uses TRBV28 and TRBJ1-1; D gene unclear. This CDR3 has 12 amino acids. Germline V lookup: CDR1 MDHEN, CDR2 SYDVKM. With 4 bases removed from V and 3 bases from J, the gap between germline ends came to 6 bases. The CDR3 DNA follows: TGTGCCAGCAGTTCAGAACACACTGAAGCTTTCTTT. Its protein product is CASSSEHTEAFF.

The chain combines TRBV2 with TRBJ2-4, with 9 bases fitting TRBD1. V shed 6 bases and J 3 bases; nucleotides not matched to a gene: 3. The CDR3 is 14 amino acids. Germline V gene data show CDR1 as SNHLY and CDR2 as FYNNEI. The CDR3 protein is CASSRQGDKNIQYF. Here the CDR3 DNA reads TGTGCCAGCAGCAGACAGGGGGACAAAAACATTCAGTACTTC.

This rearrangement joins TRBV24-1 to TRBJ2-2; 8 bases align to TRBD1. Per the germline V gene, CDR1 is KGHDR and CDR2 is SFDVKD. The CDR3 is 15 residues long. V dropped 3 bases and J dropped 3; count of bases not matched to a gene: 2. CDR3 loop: CATSDRTGYTGELFF. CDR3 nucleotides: TGTGCCACCAGTGATCGGACAGGGTACACCGGGGAGCTGTTTTTT.

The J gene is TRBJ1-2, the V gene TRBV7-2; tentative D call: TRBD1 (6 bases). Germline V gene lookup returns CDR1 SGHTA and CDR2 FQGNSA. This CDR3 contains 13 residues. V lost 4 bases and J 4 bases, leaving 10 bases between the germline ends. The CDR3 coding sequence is TGTGCCAGCAGCTCCCAGGGGCTCTATGGCTACACCTTC. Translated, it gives CASSSQGLYGYTF. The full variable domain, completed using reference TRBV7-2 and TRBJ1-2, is GAGVSQSPSNKVTEKGKDVELRCDPISGHTALYWYRQSLGQGLEFLIYFQGNSAPDKSGLPSDRFSAERTGGSVSTLTIQRTQQEDSAVYLCASSSQGLYGYTFGSGTRLTVV.

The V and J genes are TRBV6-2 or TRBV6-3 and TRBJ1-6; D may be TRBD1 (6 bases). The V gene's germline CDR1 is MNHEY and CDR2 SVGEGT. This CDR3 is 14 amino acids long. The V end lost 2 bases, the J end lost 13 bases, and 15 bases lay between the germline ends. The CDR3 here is CASSYVDSYPPLHF. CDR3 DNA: TGTGCCAGCAGTTACGTGGACAGCTATCCCCCCCTCCACTTT.

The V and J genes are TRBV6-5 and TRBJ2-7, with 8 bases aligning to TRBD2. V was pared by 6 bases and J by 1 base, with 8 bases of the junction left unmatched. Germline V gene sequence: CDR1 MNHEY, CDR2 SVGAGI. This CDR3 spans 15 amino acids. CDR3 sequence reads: CASSPSGRGSYEQYF. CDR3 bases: TGTGCCAGCAGCCCGAGCGGGAGAGGTTCCTACGAGCAGTACTTC.

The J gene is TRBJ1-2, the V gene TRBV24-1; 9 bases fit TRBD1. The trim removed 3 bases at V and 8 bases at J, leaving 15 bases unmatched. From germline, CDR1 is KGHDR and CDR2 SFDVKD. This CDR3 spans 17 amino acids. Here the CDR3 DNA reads TGTGCCACCAGTGATCGCACCGGGACAGGGCCTCGTAGGGGCTACACCTTC. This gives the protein CATSDRTGTGPRRGYTF.

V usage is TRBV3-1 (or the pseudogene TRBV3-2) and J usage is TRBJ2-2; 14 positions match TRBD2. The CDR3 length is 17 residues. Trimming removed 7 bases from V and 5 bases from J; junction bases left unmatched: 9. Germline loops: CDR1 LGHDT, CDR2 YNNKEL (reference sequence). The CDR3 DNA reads TGTGCCAGCACCGGGACTAGCGGGAGTTTTGGAACCGGGGAGCTGTTTTTT. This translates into CASTGTSGSFGTGELFF.

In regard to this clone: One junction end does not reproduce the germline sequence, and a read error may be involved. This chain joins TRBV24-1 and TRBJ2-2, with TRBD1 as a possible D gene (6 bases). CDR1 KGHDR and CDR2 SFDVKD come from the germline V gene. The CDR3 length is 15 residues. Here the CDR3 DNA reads TGTGCCACCAGTGATCGTACAGGGAACCCCGGGGAGCTGTTTTTT. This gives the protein CATSDRTGNPGELFF.

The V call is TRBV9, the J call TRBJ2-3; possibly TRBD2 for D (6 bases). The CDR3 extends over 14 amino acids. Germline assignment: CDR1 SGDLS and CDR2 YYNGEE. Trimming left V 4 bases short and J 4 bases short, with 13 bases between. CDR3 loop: CASSRREIADTQYF. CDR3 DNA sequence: TGTGCCAGCAGCAGGAGGGAGATCGCAGATACGCAGTATTTT.

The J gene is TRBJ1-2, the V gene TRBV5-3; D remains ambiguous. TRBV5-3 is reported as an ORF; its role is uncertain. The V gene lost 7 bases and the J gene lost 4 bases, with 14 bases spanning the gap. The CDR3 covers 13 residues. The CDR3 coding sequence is TGTGCCAGATATCCGCGTTCTTCCTATGGCTACACCTTC. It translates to CARYPRSSYGYTF.

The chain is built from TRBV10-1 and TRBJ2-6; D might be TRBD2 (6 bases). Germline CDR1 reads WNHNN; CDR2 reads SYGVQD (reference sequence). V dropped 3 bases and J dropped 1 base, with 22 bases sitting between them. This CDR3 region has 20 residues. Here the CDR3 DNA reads TGCGCCAGCAGTGATGGGTTTTTGGGGACTCAGAGATCTGGGGCCAACGTCCTGACTTTC. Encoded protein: CASSDGFLGTQRSGANVLTF.

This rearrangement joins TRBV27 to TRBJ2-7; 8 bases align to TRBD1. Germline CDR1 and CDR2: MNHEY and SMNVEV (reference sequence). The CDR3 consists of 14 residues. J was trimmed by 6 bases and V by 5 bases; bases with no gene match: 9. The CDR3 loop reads CASSRQPTGGEQYF. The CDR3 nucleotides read TGTGCCAGCAGTCGCCAACCTACAGGGGGCGAGCAGTACTTC.

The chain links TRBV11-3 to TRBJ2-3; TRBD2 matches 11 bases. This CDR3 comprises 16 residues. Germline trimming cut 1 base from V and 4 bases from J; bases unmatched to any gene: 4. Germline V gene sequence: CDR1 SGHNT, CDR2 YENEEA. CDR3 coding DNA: TGTGCCAGCAGCTTAGCGACTAGCGGGACCCCAGATACGCAGTATTTT. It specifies CASSLATSGTPDTQYF.

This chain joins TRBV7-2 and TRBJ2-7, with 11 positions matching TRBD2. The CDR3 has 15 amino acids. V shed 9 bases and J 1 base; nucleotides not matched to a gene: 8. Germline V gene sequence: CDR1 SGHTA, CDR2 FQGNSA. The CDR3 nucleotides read TGTGCCAGTAACCCAACTAGCGGGAGTTCCTACGAGCAGTACTTC. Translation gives CASNPTSGSSYEQYF.

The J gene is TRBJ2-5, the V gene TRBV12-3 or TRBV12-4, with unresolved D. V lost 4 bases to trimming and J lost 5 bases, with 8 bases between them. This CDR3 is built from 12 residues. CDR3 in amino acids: CASSYLRETQYF. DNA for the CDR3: TGTGCCAGCAGTTACCTACGTGAGACCCAGTACTTC.

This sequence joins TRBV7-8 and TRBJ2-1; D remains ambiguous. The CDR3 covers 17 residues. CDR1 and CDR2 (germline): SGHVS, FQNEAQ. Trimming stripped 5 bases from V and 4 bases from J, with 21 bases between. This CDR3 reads CASSPRVLALLYNEQFF. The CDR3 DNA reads TGTGCCAGCAGCCCCCGGGTCCTGGCCCTCCTATACAATGAGCAGTTCTTC.